The clone carrying this T cell receptor (beta chain) was found once. These data originate in a study of blood T cell repertoires in COVID-19. Original methodology: Estimation of nucleated cell counts was performed using reference gene primer amplification. Data came from immunoSEQ multiplex PCR; TCRdb stores just in-frame clones and leaves some out. The V and J calls and clone size were taken over from that table, and D and trimming were inferred from the DNA. The sample has around 65,000 clones, almost 80% seen once. The sequenced sample consisted of peripheral blood. The sequence derives from a man aged 60-69 years with acute or convalescent COVID-19.

CDR3 sequence: CASSQTRGEQYF. The CDR3 coding sequence is TGTGCCAGCAGCCAAACAAGAGGCGAGCAGTACTTC. The J gene is TRBJ2-7, the V gene TRBV12-3 or TRBV12-4, with no clear D. V was cut by 6 bases and J by 6 bases, with 12 bases left in between. This CDR3 contains 12 residues.